The sequence of this TCR beta chain was determined in a study of cytomegalovirus exposure and HLA in healthy donors. The PCR made use of 60 Vbeta and 13 Jbeta primers. Profiled with immunoSEQ multiplex PCR; TCRdb holds only in-frame clones, not every one. The repertoire holds about 140,000 clones, with around two thirds as singletons. The ends lost 4 bases at V and 1 base at J; junction bases unmatched: 10. Germline V CDR1 and CDR2: MNHEY, SMNVEV (reference sequence). This CDR3 has 18 amino acids. General study results and limits: TCR beta sequences numbering around 15,000 were associated with HLA alleles at 0.05 false discovery rate in a later analysis. The classifier reportedly diagnosed cytomegalovirus status with high sensitivity and specificity. Clonal expansion, a later analysis showed, was greater in HLA-associated TCR beta chains than in equally common others. Highly shared variants forming one cluster were likely a sequencing artifact.

A note on this clone: Its antigen is still unknown.

The sample was PBMCs. The chain employs TRBV27 and TRBJ2-4, with 10 nucleotides matching TRBD2. The TCR was taken from a young man in good health and CMV-seropositive. CDR3 sequence (DNA): TGTGCCAGCAGTTCGGTAACTAGCGGGAAAGTCGCCAAAAACATTCAGTACTTC. Its protein product is CASSSVTSGKVAKNIQYF.